These 8 T cell receptor beta chains share one sample of origin, sequenced in a study of cytomegalovirus exposure and HLA in healthy donors. Vbeta (60) and Jbeta (13) primers were used in the PCR. Clones were sequenced by immunoSEQ multiplex PCR, and TCRdb holds only the in-frame ones, with some missing. The sample carries about 130,000 clones, roughly 71% recorded once. The sample comprised PBMCs. The receptors derive from a woman between 45 and 60 years old in good health and CMV-seropositive.

This sequence joins TRBV11-3 and TRBJ2-5; 10 positions match TRBD2. The V gene end was trimmed by 5 bases and the J gene end by 1 base; junction bases not matched to a gene: 10. Germline-derived CDR1 and CDR2 are SGHNT and YENEEA. This CDR3 region has 17 residues. CDR3 residues: CASSPGVLAGTQETQYF. The CDR3 DNA follows: TGTGCCAGCAGCCCGGGAGTACTAGCGGGGACCCAAGAGACCCAGTACTTC.

This chain joins TRBV5-1 and TRBJ2-3; D possibly corresponds to TRBD2 (5 bases). The CDR3 extends over 15 amino acids. Trimming shortened V by 0 bases and J by 0 bases, and 8 bases separated the two germline ends. Germline values: CDR1 SGHRS, CDR2 YFSETQ. CDR3 in amino acids: CASSLGLASTDTQYF. As DNA, the CDR3 is TGCGCCAGCAGCTTGGGGCTAGCTAGCACAGATACGCAGTATTTT. The variable domain in full, with the rest retrieved from reference TRBV5-1 and TRBJ2-3, is KAGVTQTPRYLIKTRGQQVTLSCSPISGHRSVSWYQQTPGQGLQFLFEYFSETQRNKGNFPGRFSGRQFSNSRSEMNVSTLELGDSALYLCASSLGLASTDTQYFGPGTRLTVL.

The CDR3 loop is CASSIPQGRLIYF. The CDR3 DNA reads as TGTGCCAGTAGTATTCCGCAGGGAAGGCTCATATATTTT. The J gene is TRBJ1-3, the V gene TRBV19; D may be TRBD1 (5 bases). CDR3 length: 13 amino acids. V shed 3 bases and J shed 12 bases, with 15 bases lying between them. CDR1 and CDR2 (germline): LNHDA, SQIVND (reference sequence).

This sequence joins TRBV11-3 and TRBJ2-1, with 10 bases fitting TRBD1. There are 15 residues in the CDR3. Germline V CDR1 and CDR2: SGHNT, YENEEA. The ends lost 0 bases at V and 4 bases at J; junction bases unmatched: 0. The CDR3 DNA reads TGTGCCAGCAGCTTAGAGGGACAGGGGTACAATGAGCAGTTCTTC. Translating gives CASSLEGQGYNEQFF.

V gene TRBV15 combines with J gene TRBJ2-1; 15 bases are shared with TRBD2. Germline CDR1 and CDR2: LNHNV and YYDKDF (reference sequence). With V trimmed by 1 base and J by 2 bases, 6 bases remained unmatched. The CDR3 loop spans 19 amino acids. The CDR3 protein is CATSRGGLAGGRPYNEQFF. DNA of the CDR3: TGTGCCACCAGCAGAGGTGGACTAGCGGGGGGGCGCCCCTACAATGAGCAGTTCTTC.

The V call is TRBV19, the J call TRBJ1-4, with TRBD1 matching over 7 bases. CDR1 and CDR2 from the germline V gene are LNHDA and SQIVND (reference sequence). The CDR3 loop spans 15 amino acids. The V and J ends lost 8 bases and 5 bases, in that order; junction bases with no gene match: 11. The CDR3 loop reads CASRTGASNNEKLFF. The DNA for the CDR3 is TGTGCCAGTCGAACAGGGGCCTCGAACAATGAAAAACTGTTTTTT.

The chain joins TRBV4-1 to TRBJ2-5; 13 nucleotides align to TRBD2. The junction had 10 bases not matched to a gene; V was cut back by 4 bases and J by 5 bases. Germline V lookup: CDR1 MGHRA, CDR2 YSYEKL. This CDR3 is 17 amino acids long. The CDR3 DNA reads TGCGCCAGCAGCCGGGTAGGGACTAGCGGGGTATTGGAGACCCAGTACTTC. Residues: CASSRVGTSGVLETQYF.

The rearrangement joins TRBV15 to TRBJ1-2, with 8 bases identical to TRBD1. Trimming cost V 1 base and J 7 bases; bases outside gene matches: 8. The CDR3 has 15 residues. Germline lookup yields CDR1 LNHNV and CDR2 YYDKDF (reference sequence). CDR3 residues: CATSRGRTGLRGYTF. In DNA, the CDR3 is TGTGCCACCAGCAGAGGCCGGACAGGGTTACGTGGCTACACCTTC.